Sequencing of this TCR beta chain was carried out in a study of T cell responses to AZD1222 COVID-19 vaccine. Using immunoSEQ multiplex PCR, the repertoire was profiled, and TCRdb retains in-frame clones only, with some absent. The sample lists over 150,000 clones; over 75% were seen once. About this clone: Its specificity is not known.

Study conclusions and caveats: Vaccination with two AZD1222 doses was followed by a rise in Spike-specific TCR breadth and depth. Epitopes outside B.1.351 and B.1.1.7 mutated regions reportedly drew nearly half of spike TCRs. Most donors were white British, females outnumbered males, and clonal diversity was possibly underestimated.

Both about-4-week and about-12-week second-dose recipients were combined. The CDR3 is 17 residues long. From germline, CDR1 is LNHDA and CDR2 SQIVND (reference sequence). Unmatched junction bases numbered 12, after V lost 2 bases and J lost 4 bases. This sequence was found in an adult who received the AZD1222 COVID-19 vaccine. The specimen was peripheral blood, collected 28 days after the second AZD1222 dose. The gene calls are TRBV19 and TRBJ1-2, with TRBD1 matching over 8 bases. The CDR3 DNA follows: TGTGCCAGTAGTATAAGTGAGGACAGGGCTCCTATCTATGGCTACACCTTC. Translated: CASSISEDRAPIYGYTF.